This T cell receptor (beta chain) was sequenced in a study of T cells after posttransplantation cyclophosphamide. Whole-study findings and limits: Donor-recipient repertoire similarity was low at 1-2 months, rising over year one. Tissue-infiltrating T cells from skin or gut overlapped little with blood T cells.

This clone was seen many times. The antigen is unknown. Germline lookup yields CDR1 SGHNT and CDR2 YENEEA. The CDR3 contains 14 residues. Trimming took 5 bases from V and 3 from J, leaving 13 bases between them. Clones were sequenced by immunoSEQ multiplex PCR, and TCRdb holds only the in-frame ones, with some missing. Sampling found 40,000 to 60,000 clones, none seen once. The chain uses TRBV11-3 and TRBJ2-5; TRBD1 might be the D (5 bases). The TCR originated in a man aged 35 to 55 in good health, CMV-negative, and a related stem cell transplant donor. The sequenced material came from PBMCs. The CDR3 DNA reads TGTGCCAGCAGCCCCCAGGGAAGGAAAGAGACCCAGTACTTC. This sequence encodes CASSPQGRKETQYF.